The subject of this entry is one T cell receptor beta chain. Its antigen is as yet unknown. The data were taken from a study of T cell responses to AZD1222 COVID-19 vaccine. Overall study results and limits: Repertoires were obtained only post-peak T cell response.

Libraries were prepared by immunoSEQ multiplex PCR; TCRdb keeps only in-frame clonotypes and omits some of them. Of some 130,000 clones listed, 90% are singletons. The V gene's germline CDR1 is MNHNS and CDR2 SASEGT. V lost 2 bases to trimming and J lost 3 bases, with 8 bases between them. This CDR3 spans 14 amino acids. Here the sequenced sample was peripheral blood, taken on day 0 of AZD1222 vaccination. This sequence joins TRBV6-1 and TRBJ2-1; TRBD1 is a possible D gene (5 bases). The TCR was taken from an adult in good health. CDR3 region: CASSEQGSYNEQFF. The CDR3 DNA reads as TGTGCCAGCAGTGAACAGGGCAGCTACAATGAGCAGTTCTTC.